This entry lists 5 T cell receptor beta chains sequenced from one sample in a study of T cells in tumors after PD-1 blockade. Only in-frame clones appear in the TCRdb table, and some are missing; sequencing was by immunoSEQ multiplex PCR. The top ten hold 4% to 5% of the sample, which has tens of thousands of clones, under 80% seen once. Source: PBMCs, taken after anti-PD-1 treatment. The receptors originated from a human donor with basal cell carcinoma.

The chain links TRBV5-6 to TRBJ1-5; 10 bases align to TRBD1. V dropped 4 bases and J dropped 3; count of bases not matched to a gene: 10. Germline V CDR1 and CDR2: SGHDT, YYEEEE. CDR3 length equals 17 residues. CDR3: CASSLGTGVRNNQPQHF. CDR3 sequence (DNA): TGTGCCAGCAGCCTAGGGACAGGGGTGAGGAACAATCAGCCCCAGCATTTT.

The rearrangement uses TRBV1 and TRBJ2-7. TRBV1 is an annotated pseudogene. The CDR3 sequence is 15 residues long. For the CDR3, the DNA is TGCACCAGCAGCCTCCAGGGACGACTCCGTTACGAGCAGTACTTC. It translates to CTSSLQGRLRYEQYF.

The chain employs TRBV6-5 and TRBJ1-5, with D possibly being TRBD1 (5 bases). This CDR3 is 14 amino acids long. The germline CDR1 and CDR2 sequences are MNHEY and SVGAGI. Trimming took off 6 bases at V and 0 bases at J, with 9 bases between the two ends. CDR3 coding DNA: TGTGCCAGCAGGGAGACAGATAGCAATCAGCCCCAGCATTTT. This sequence encodes CASRETDSNQPQHF.

The rearrangement uses TRBV4-1 and TRBJ1-1; possibly TRBD1 for D (5 bases). V shed 3 bases and J shed 1 base, with 6 bases lying between them. Germline V gene data show CDR1 as MGHRA and CDR2 as YSYEKL. This CDR3 has 13 residues. In DNA, the CDR3 is TGCGCCAGCAGCCAGGGGGGGAACACTGAAGCTTTCTTT. It encodes CASSQGGNTEAFF.

The gene calls are TRBV19 and TRBJ2-7, with D tentatively TRBD2 (5 bases). The germline gives CDR1 LNHDA, CDR2 SQIVND (reference sequence). V dropped 6 bases and J dropped 7 bases, with 13 bases sitting between them. The CDR3 consists of 12 residues. The CDR3 nucleotides are TGTGCCAGTAGCCCGACCCCGGGAGAGCAGTACTTC. Encoded protein: CASSPTPGEQYF.